This T cell receptor (beta chain) was captured by sequencing in a study of cytomegalovirus exposure and HLA in healthy donors. General study findings and limits: A later analysis reportedly identified an Asian-associated ancestry cluster as carrying fewer N-insertions than the approximately 670-donor mean. Sequencing depth roughly uniform across donors was assumed in presence/absence analyses. Overall, roughly 170 TCR beta chains were annotated as cytomegalovirus-associated.

With regard to this clone: The antigen remains undetermined.

PCR employed 60 Vbeta and 13 Jbeta primers. Repertoires were generated with immunoSEQ multiplex PCR, while TCRdb's copy carries only in-frame clones and drops some. The sample shows approximately 120,000 clones, 74% of them seen only once. The sample comprised PBMCs. This clonotype originated in a woman in her fifties or sixties in good health and CMV-seropositive.

The CDR3 loop reads CASSEGQAYSYEQYF. The CDR3 nucleotides are TGCGCCAGCAGCGAGGGACAGGCCTACTCCTACGAGCAGTACTTC. This chain connects TRBV5-1 to TRBJ2-7, with TRBD1 identical over 8 bases. J lost 0 bases, V lost 4 bases, and 6 bases had no gene match. Germline V CDR1 and CDR2: SGHRS, YFSETQ. The CDR3 length is 15 residues.